This entry is about one TCR beta chain. The CDR3 runs to 13 residues. Germline V lookup: CDR1 LNHNV, CDR2 YYDKDF (reference sequence). J gave up 8 bases and V 6 bases, and 8 bases lay outside the gene matches. Use of 60 Vbeta and 13 Jbeta primers characterized the PCR. Generated by immunoSEQ multiplex PCR, the TCRdb table keeps only in-frame clones and is missing some. Of about 160,000 clones listed, approximately 80% are singletons. This sample was included in a study of cytomegalovirus exposure and HLA in healthy donors. The receptor was derived from a boy younger than 10 in good health and CMV-seronegative. This chain uses TRBV15 with TRBJ2-7; 9 bases are a match to TRBD2. Sequencing was done on a sample of PBMCs. CDR3: CATRIAGASQQYV. CDR3 nucleotides: TGTGCCACCAGGATAGCGGGAGCTTCCCAGCAGTACGTC.